Each of the 6 T cell receptor beta chains below was sequenced from the same sample in a study of early T cells in non-severe SARS-CoV-2 infection. TCRdb re-derived calls from the 5' RACE reads in MiXCR, one entry per CDR3 protein. The data show tens of thousands of distinct CDR3 sequences, with around 4% seen just once and 3.5% to 4.5% held by the top ten. The sample was whole blood. Receptors were obtained from an adult who was a healthcare worker with PCR-confirmed SARS-CoV-2 infection or an uninfected control (not recorded which).

J is TRBJ1-4 and V is TRBV19; D unclear. The V end was cut by 5 bases, the J end by 3 bases, with 13 bases between. In germline, CDR1 is LNHDA, CDR2 SQIVND (reference sequence). There are 15 residues in the CDR3. CDR3 nucleotides: TGTGCCAGTAGTGCCAGCCGTCCAGCTAATGAAAAACTGTTTTTT. Residues: CASSASRPANEKLFF. Full variable domain (rest looked up from reference TRBV19 and TRBJ1-4): DGGITQSPKYLFRKEGQNVTLSCEQNLNHDAMYWYRQDPGQGLRLIYYSQIVNDFQKGDIAEGYSVSREKKESFPLTVTSAQKNPTAFYLCASSASRPANEKLFFGSGTQLSVL.

This clonotype was seen repeatedly, ten times or more. The gene calls are TRBV25-1 and TRBJ2-4, with D perhaps given as TRBD1 or TRBD2 (5 bases each). Germline V gene sequence: CDR1 MGHDK, CDR2 SYGVNS. With 2 bases removed from V and 1 base from J, the gap between germline ends came to 6 bases. This CDR3 contains 14 residues. The CDR3 nucleotides read TGTGCCAGCAGTGAAGAGGGGGCCAAAAACATTCAGTACTTC. Its translation: CASSEEGAKNIQYF.

This clonotype occurred many times. The V and J genes are TRBV20-1 and TRBJ2-3, with 8 bases matching TRBD2. The CDR3 has 15 amino acids. With V trimmed by 0 bases and J by 5 bases, 7 bases remained unmatched. Germline-derived CDR1 and CDR2 are DFQATT and SNEGSKA (reference sequence). CDR3 nucleotide sequence: TGCAGTGCTAGAGATCAACAGCGGGAGTTAGATACGCAGTATTTT. It specifies CSARDQQRELDTQYF.

This clonotype was detected ten times or more. This chain links TRBV20-1 with TRBJ2-1, with unresolved D. The V gene's germline CDR1 is DFQATT and CDR2 SNEGSKA (reference sequence). The ends were cut back, 5 bases at V and 10 bases at J, with 9 bases in the middle. The CDR3 sequence is 10 residues long. DNA for the CDR3: TGCAGTGCTGGGGTCGGGGAGCAGTTCTTC. Its protein is CSAGVGEQFF.

This clonotype was seen repeatedly, ten times or more. The chain carries TRBV29-1 and TRBJ2-5; no clear D. CDR1 SQVTM and CDR2 ANQGSEA come from the germline V gene. V lost 6 bases to trimming and J lost 7 bases, with 9 bases between them. The CDR3 covers 10 residues. The CDR3 DNA reads TGCAGCGTGGTTTTGGGGACCCAGTACTTC. Amino acid sequence: CSVVLGTQYF.

Ten or more counts support this clonotype. The rearrangement uses TRBV5-5 and TRBJ1-2; D is uncertain. Germline assignment: CDR1 SGHKS and CDR2 YYEKEE (reference sequence). This CDR3 region has 14 residues. Trimming removed 0 bases from V and 4 bases from J, with 10 bases in between. DNA for the CDR3: TGTGCCAGCAGCTTGGAGGCCGAATCCTATGGCTACACCTTC. Translating it yields CASSLEAESYGYTF. Together with reference TRBV5-5 and TRBJ1-2, the CDR3 gives the full variable domain: DAGVTQSPTHLIKTRGQQVTLRCSPISGHKSVSWYQQVLGQGPQFIFQYYEKEERGRGNFPDRFSARQFPNYSSELNVNALLLGDSALYLCASSLEAESYGYTFGSGTRLTVV.